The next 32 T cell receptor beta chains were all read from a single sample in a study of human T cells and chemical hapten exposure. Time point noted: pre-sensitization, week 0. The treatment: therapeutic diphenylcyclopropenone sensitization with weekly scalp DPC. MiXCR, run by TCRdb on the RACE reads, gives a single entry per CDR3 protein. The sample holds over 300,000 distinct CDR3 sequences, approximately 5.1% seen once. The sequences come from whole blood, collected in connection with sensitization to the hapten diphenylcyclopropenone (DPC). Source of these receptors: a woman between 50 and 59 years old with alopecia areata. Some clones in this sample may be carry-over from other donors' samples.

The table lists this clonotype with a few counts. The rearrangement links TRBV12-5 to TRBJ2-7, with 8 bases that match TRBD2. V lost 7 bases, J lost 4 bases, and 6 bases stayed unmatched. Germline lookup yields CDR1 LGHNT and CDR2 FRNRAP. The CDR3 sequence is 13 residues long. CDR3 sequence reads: CASAAGGAYEQYF. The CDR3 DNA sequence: TGTGCTAGTGCTGCCGGGGGGGCGTACGAGCAGTACTTC. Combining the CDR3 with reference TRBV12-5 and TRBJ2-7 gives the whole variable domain DARVTQTPRHKVTEMGQEVTMRCQPILGHNTVFWYRQTMMQGLELLAYFRNRAPLDDSGMPKDRFSAEMPDATLATLKIQPSEPRDSAVYFCASAAGGAYEQYFGPGTRLTVT.

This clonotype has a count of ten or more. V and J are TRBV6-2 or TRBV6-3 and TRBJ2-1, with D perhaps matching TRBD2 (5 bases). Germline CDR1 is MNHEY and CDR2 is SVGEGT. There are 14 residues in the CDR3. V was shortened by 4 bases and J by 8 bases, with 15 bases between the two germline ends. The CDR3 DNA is TGTGCCAGCAGTTCGGTAGAGCCGGGGTATGAGCAGTTCTTC. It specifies CASSSVEPGYEQFF.

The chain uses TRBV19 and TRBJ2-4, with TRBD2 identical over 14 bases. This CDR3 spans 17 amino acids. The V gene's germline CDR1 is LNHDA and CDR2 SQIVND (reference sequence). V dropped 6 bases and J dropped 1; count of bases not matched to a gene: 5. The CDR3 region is CASSRTSGGMAKNIQYF. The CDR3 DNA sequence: TGTGCCAGTAGCCGGACTAGCGGGGGGATGGCCAAAAACATTCAGTACTTC.

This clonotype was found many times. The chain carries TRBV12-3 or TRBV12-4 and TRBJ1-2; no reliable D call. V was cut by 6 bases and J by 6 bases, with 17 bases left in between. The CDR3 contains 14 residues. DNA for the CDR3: TGTGCCAGCAGCCCTCGGGGTTGGACTGATGGCTACACCTTC. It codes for CASSPRGWTDGYTF.

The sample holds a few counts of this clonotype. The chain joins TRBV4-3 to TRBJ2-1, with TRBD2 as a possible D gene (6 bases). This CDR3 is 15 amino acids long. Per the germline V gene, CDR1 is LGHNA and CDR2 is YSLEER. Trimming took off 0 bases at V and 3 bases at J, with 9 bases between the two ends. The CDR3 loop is CASSQERLDYNEQFF. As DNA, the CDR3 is TGCGCCAGCAGCCAAGAGCGACTAGACTACAATGAGCAGTTCTTC.

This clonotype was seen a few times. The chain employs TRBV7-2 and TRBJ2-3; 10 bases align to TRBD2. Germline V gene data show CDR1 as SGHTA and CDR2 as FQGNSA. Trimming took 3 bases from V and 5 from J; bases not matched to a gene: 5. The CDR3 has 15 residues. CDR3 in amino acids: CASSFLAGAGDTQYF. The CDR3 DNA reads TGTGCCAGCAGCTTCCTAGCGGGAGCAGGAGATACGCAGTATTTT.

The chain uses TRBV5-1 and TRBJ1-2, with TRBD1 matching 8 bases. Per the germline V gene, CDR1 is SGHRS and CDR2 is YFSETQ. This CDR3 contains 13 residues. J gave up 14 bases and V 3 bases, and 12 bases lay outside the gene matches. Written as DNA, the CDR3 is TGCGCCAGCAGCTCCGGGAAGGACAGGGCCTGGACCTTC. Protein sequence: CASSSGKDRAWTF.

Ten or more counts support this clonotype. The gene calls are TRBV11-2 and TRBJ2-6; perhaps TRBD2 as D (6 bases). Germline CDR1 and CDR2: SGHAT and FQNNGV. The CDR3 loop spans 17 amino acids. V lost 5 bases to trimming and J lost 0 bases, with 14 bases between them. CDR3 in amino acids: CASSPGTSSSGANVLTF. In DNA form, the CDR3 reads TGTGCCAGCAGCCCAGGGACTTCTAGCTCTGGGGCCAACGTCCTGACTTTC.

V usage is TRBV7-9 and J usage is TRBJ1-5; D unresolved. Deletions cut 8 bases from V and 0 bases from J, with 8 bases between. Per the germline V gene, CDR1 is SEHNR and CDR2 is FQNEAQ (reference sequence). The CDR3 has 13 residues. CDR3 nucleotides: TGTGCCAGCCTCGACCTTAGCAATCAGCCCCAGCATTTT. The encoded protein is CASLDLSNQPQHF.

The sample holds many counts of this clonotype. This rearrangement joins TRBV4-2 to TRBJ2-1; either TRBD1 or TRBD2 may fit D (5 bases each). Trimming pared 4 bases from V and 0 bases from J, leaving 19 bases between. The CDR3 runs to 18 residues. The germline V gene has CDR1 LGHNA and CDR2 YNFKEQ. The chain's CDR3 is CASSPRGRTRPSYNEQFF. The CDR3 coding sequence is TGTGCCAGCAGCCCAAGGGGCCGAACTAGGCCCTCCTACAATGAGCAGTTCTTC.

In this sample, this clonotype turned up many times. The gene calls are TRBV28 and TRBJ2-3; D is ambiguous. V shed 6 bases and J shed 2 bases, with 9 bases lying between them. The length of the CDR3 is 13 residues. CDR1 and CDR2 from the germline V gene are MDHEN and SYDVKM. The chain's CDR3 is CASSKPSTDTQYF. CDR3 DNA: TGTGCCAGCAGCAAACCTTCCACAGATACGCAGTATTTT.

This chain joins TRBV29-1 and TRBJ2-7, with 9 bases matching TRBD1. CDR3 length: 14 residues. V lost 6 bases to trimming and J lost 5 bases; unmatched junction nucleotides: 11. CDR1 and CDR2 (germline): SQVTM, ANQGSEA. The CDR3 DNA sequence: TGCAGCGTCGCCTCTAACAGGGGGCCGGACGAGCAGTACTTC. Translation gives CSVASNRGPDEQYF.

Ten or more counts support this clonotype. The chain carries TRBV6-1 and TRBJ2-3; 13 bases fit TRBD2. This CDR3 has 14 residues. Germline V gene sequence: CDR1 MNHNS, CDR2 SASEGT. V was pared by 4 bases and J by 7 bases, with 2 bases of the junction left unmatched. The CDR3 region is CASSGTSGRNTQYF. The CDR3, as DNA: TGTGCCAGCAGTGGGACTAGCGGGAGAAATACGCAGTATTTT.

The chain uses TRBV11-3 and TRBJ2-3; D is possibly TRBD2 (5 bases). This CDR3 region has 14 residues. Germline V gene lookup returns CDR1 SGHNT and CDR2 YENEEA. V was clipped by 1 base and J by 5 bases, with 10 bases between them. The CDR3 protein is CASSLGGEKDTQYF. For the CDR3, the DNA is TGTGCCAGCAGCTTAGGGGGAGAAAAAGATACGCAGTATTTT.

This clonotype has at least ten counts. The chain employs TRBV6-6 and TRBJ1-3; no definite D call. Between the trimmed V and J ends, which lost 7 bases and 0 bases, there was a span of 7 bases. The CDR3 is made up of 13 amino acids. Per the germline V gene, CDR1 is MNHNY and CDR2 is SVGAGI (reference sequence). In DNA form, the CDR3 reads TGTGCCAGCACCGTACTCTCTGGAAACACCATATATTTT. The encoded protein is CASTVLSGNTIYF.

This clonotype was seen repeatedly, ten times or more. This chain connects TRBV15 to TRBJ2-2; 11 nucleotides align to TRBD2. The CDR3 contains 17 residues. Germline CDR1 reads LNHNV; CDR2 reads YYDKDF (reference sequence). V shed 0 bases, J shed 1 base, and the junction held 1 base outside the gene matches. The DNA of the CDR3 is TGTGCCACCAGCAGAGAAGGACTAGCGGGGAACACCGGGGAGCTGTTTTTT. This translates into CATSREGLAGNTGELFF.

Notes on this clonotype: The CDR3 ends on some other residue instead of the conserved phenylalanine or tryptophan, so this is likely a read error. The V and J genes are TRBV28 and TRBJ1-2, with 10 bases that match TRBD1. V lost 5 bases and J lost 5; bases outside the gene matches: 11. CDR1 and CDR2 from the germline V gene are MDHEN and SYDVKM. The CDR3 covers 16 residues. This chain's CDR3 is CASSPMGQGRSYGYTL. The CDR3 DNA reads TGTGCCAGCAGTCCCATGGGACAGGGGAGATCTTATGGCTACACCCTC.

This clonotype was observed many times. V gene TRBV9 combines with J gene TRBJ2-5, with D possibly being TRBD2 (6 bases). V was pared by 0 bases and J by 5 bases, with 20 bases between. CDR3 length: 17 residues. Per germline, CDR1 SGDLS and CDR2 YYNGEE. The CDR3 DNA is TGTGCCAGCAGCGTAGCCAGCGGGCCCGCCGGGGCCGAGACCCAGTACTTC. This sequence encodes CASSVASGPAGAETQYF.

The CDR3 DNA reads as TGTGCCAGCAGCCCGTGGCTAGCGGAGGGCGAAAAGACCCAGTACTTC. Translated: CASSPWLAEGEKTQYF. This sequence joins TRBV7-9 and TRBJ2-5; 7 bases are a match to TRBD2. Trimming cost V 5 bases and J 6 bases; bases outside gene matches: 15. CDR1 is SEHNR and CDR2 is FQNEAQ in the germline V gene (reference sequence). This CDR3 region has 16 residues.

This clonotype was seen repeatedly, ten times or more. This CDR3 reads CASSPALAGGREKQFF. CDR3 in DNA: TGCGCCAGCAGCCCCGCCTTAGCGGGAGGAAGGGAAAAGCAGTTCTTC. The chain is built from TRBV5-1 and TRBJ2-1, with 10 bases aligning to TRBD2. The germline CDR1 and CDR2 sequences are SGHRS and YFSETQ. The CDR3 extends over 16 amino acids. The junction had 15 bases not matched to a gene; V was cut back by 4 bases and J by 11 bases. Full variable domain (missing parts from reference TRBV5-1 and TRBJ2-1): KAGVTQTPRYLIKTRGQQVTLSCSPISGHRSVSWYQQTPGQGLQFLFEYFSETQRNKGNFPGRFSGRQFSNSRSEMNVSTLELGDSALYLCASSPALAGGREKQFFGPGTRLTVL.

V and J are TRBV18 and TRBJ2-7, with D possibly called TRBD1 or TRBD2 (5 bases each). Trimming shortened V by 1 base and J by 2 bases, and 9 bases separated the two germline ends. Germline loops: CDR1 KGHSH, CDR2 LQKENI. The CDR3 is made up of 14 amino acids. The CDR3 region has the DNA TGTGCCAGCTCACCACGGGGGACCCCCTACGAGCAGTACTTC. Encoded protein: CASSPRGTPYEQYF.

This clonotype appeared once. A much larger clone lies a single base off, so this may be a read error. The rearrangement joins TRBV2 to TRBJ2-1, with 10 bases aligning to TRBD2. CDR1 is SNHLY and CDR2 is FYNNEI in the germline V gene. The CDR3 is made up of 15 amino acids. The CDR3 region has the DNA TGTGCCTGCAGTGAAGGACTAGCGGTAGCCAATGAGCAGTTCTTC. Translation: CACSEGLAVANEQFF. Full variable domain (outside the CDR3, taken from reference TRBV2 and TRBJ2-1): EPEVTQTPSHQVTQMGQEVILRCVPISNHLYFYWYRQILGQKVEFLVSFYNNEISEKSEIFDDQFSVERPDGSNFTLKIRSTKLEDSAMYFCACSEGLAVANEQFFGPGTRLTVL.

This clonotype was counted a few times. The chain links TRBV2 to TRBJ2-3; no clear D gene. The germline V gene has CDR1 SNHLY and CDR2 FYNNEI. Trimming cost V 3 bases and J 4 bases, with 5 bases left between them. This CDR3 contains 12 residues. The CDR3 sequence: CASSEVPDTQYF. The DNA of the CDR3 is TGTGCCAGCAGTGAGGTGCCAGATACGCAGTATTTT.

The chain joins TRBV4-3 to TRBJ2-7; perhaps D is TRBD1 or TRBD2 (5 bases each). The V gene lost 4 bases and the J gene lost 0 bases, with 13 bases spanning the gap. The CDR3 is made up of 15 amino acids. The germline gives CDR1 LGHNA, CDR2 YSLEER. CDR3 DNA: TGCGCCAGCAGCCCCCAGTGGGGGAGCTCCTACGAGCAGTACTTC. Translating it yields CASSPQWGSSYEQYF.

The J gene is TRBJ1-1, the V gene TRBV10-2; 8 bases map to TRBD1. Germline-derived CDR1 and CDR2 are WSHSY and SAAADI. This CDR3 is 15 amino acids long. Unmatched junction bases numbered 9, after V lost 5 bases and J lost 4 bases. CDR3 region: CASSLDRARGTEAFF. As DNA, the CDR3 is TGCGCCAGCAGTCTGGACAGGGCAAGGGGCACTGAAGCTTTCTTT.

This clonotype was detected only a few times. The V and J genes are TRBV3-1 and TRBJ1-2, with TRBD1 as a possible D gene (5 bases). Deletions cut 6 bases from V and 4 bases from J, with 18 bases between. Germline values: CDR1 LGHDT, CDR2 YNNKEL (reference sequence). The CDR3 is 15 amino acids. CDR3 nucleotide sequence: TGTGCCAGCAGTCAGGGCCAAGGACTGATCTATGGCTACACCTTC. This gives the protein CASSQGQGLIYGYTF.

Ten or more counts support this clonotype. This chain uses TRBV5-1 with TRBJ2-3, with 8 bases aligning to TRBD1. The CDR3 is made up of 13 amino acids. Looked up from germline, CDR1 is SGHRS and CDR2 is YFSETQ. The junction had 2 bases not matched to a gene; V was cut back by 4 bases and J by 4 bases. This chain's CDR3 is CASSTGGPDTQYF. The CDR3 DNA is TGCGCCAGCAGCACAGGGGGGCCAGATACGCAGTATTTT. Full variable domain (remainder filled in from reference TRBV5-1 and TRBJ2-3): KAGVTQTPRYLIKTRGQQVTLSCSPISGHRSVSWYQQTPGQGLQFLFEYFSETQRNKGNFPGRFSGRQFSNSRSEMNVSTLELGDSALYLCASSTGGPDTQYFGPGTRLTVL.

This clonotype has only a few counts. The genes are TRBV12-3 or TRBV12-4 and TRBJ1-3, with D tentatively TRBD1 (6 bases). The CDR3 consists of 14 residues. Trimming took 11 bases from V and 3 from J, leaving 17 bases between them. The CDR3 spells CASWQGGVGNTIYF. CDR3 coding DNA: TGTGCCTCGTGGCAAGGGGGGGTTGGAAACACCATATATTTT.

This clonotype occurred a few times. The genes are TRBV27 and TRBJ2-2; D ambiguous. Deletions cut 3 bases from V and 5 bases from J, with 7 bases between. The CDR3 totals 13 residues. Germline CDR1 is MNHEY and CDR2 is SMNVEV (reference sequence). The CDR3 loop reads CASSFQETGELFF. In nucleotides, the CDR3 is TGTGCCAGCAGTTTCCAAGAGACCGGGGAGCTGTTTTTT.

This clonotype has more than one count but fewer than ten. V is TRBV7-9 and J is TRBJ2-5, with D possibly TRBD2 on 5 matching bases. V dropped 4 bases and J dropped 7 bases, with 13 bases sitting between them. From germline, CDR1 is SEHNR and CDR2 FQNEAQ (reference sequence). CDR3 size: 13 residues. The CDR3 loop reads CASSSIDYGTQYF. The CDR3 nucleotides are TGTGCCAGCAGCTCGATAGACTATGGGACCCAGTACTTC.

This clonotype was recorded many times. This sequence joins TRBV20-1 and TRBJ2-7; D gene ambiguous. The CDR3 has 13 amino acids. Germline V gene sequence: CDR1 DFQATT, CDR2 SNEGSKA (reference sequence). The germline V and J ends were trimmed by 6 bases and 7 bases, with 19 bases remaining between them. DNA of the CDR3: TGCAGTGCCCATGGCTCGGCCTCGAGGGAGCAGTACTTC. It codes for CSAHGSASREQYF.

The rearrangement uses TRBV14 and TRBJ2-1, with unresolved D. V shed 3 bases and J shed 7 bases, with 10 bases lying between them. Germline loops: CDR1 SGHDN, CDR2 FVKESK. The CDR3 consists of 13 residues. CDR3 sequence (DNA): TGTGCCAGCAGCCACAGGCCAAGTAATGAGCAGTTCTTC. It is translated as CASSHRPSNEQFF.